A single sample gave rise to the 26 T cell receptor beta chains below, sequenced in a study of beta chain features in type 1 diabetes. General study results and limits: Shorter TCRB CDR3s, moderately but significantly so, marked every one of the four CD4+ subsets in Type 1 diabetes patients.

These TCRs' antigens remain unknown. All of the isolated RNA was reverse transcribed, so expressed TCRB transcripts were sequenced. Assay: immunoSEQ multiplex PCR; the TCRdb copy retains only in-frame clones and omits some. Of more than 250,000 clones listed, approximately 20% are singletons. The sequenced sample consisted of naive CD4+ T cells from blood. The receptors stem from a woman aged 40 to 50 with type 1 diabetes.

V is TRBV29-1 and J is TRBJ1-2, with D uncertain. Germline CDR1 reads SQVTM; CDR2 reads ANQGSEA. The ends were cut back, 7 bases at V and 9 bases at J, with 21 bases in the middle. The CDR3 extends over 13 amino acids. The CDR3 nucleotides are TGCAGCGCTACGGGGTCTACCAGTGGTAGCTACACCTTC. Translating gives CSATGSTSGSYTF.

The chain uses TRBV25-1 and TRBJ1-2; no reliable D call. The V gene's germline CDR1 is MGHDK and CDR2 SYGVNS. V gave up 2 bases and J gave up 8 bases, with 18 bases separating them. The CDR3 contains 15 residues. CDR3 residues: CASSELPSPREGYTF. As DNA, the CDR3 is TGTGCCAGCAGTGAACTCCCCAGTCCTCGGGAGGGCTACACCTTC.

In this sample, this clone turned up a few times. The CDR3 region is CASRESAGETQYF. CDR3 coding DNA: TGTGCCAGCAGGGAATCGGCGGGAGAGACCCAGTACTTC. V usage is TRBV7-8 and J usage is TRBJ2-5, with TRBD2 as a possible D gene (5 bases). The V end lost 6 bases, the J end lost 4 bases, and 12 bases lay between the germline ends. Germline V CDR1 and CDR2: SGHVS, FQNEAQ. The CDR3 length is 13 residues.

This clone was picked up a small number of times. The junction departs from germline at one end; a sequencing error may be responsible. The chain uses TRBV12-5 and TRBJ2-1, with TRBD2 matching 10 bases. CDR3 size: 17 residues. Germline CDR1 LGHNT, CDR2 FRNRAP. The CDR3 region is CASGLAPDSGRTPPRIF. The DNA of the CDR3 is TGTGCTAGTGGTTTGGCCCCTGATAGCGGGAGGACCCCTCCAAGGATCTTC.

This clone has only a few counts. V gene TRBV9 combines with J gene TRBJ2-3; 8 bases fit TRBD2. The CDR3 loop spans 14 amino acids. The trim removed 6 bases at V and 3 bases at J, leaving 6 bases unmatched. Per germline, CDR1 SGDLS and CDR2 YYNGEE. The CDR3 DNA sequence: TGTGCCAGCACAACTAGCGGCCTTACAGATACGCAGTATTTT. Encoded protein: CASTTSGLTDTQYF.

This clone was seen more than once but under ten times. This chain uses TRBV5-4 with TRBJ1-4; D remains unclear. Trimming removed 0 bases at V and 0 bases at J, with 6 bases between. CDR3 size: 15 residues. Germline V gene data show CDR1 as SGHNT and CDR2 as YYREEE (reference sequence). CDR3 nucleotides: TGTGCCAGCAGCTTGGGGCAGGCAACTAATGAAAAACTGTTTTTT. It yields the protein CASSLGQATNEKLFF.

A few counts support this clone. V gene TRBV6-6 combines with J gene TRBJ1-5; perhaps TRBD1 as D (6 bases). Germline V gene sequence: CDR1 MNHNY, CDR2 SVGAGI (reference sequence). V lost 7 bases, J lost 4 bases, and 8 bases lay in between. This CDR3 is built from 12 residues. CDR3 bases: TGTGCCAGCACACAGGGAAATCAGCCCCAGCATTTT. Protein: CASTQGNQPQHF.

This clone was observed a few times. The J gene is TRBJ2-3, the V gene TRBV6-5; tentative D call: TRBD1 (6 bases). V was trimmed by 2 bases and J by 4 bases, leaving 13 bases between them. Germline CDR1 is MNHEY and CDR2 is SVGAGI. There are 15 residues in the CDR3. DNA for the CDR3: TGTGCCAGCAGTTACGACCGGGCAGGGGCAGATACGCAGTATTTT. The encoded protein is CASSYDRAGADTQYF.

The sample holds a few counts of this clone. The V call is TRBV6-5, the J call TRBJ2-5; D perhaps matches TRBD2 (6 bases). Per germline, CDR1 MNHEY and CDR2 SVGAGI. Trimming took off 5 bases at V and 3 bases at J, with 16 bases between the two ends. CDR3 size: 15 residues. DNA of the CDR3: TGTGCCAGCAGTGGTAGCGGCAGGGAGGAAGAGACCCAGTACTTC. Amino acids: CASSGSGREEETQYF.

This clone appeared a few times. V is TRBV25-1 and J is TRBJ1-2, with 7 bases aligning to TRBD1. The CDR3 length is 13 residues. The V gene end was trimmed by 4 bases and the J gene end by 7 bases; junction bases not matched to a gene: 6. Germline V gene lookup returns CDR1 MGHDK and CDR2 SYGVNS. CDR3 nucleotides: TGTGCCAGCAGTGTAGGGACAGACTCTGGCTACACCTTC. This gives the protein CASSVGTDSGYTF.

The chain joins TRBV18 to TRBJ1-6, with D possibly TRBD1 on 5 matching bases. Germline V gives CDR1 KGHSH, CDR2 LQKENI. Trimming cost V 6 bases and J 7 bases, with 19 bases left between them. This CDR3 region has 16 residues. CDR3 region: CASSSTAPGSNSPLHF. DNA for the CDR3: TGTGCCAGCTCGTCGACAGCTCCAGGATCCAATTCACCCCTCCACTTT.

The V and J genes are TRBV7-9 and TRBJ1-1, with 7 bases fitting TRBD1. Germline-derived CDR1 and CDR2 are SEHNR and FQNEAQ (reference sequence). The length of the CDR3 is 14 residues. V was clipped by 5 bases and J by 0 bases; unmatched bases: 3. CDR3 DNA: TGTGCCAGCAGCGCGACAGGGTTGAACACTGAAGCTTTCTTT. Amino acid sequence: CASSATGLNTEAFF. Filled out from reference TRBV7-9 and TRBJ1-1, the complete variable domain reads DTGVSQNPRHKITKRGQNVTFRCDPISEHNRLYWYRQTLGQGPEFLTYFQNEAQLEKSRLLSDRFSAERPKGSFSTLEIQRTEQGDSAMYLCASSATGLNTEAFFGQGTRLTVV.

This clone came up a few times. CDR3 sequence reads: CASSPLWGGAGANVLTF. The DNA for the CDR3 is TGTGCCAGCAGCCCACTATGGGGGGGAGCTGGGGCCAACGTCCTGACTTTC. This chain joins TRBV28 and TRBJ2-6, with 7 bases identical to TRBD2. V gave up 6 bases and J gave up 2 bases; unmatched junction bases: 10. CDR1 and CDR2 (germline): MDHEN, SYDVKM. The CDR3 contains 17 residues.

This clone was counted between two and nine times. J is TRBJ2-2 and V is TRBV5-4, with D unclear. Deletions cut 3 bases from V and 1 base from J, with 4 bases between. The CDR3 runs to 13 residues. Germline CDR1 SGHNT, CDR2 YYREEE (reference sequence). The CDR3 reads CASSSRNTGELFF. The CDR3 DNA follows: TGTGCCAGCAGCTCCAGGAACACCGGGGAGCTGTTTTTT.

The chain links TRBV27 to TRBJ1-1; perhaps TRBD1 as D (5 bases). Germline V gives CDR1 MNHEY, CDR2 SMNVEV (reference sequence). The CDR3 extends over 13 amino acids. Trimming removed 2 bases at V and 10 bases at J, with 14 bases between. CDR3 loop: CASSLLDSPRAFF. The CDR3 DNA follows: TGTGCCAGCAGTTTACTCGACAGTCCAAGAGCTTTCTTT.

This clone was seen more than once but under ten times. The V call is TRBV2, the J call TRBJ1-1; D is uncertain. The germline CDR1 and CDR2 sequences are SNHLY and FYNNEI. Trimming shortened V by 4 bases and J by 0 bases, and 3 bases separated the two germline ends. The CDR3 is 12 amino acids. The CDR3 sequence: CASSVVNTEAFF. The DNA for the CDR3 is TGTGCCAGCAGTGTCGTGAACACTGAAGCTTTCTTT.

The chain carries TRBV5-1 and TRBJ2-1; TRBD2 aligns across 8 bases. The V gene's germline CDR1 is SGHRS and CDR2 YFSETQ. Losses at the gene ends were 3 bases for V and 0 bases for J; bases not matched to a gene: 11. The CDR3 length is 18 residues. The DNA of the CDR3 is TGCGCCAGCAGCTCCCTGGGGGGACTAGACTACTCCTACAATGAGCAGTTCTTC. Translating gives CASSSLGGLDYSYNEQFF. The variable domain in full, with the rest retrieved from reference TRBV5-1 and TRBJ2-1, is KAGVTQTPRYLIKTRGQQVTLSCSPISGHRSVSWYQQTPGQGLQFLFEYFSETQRNKGNFPGRFSGRQFSNSRSEMNVSTLELGDSALYLCASSSLGGLDYSYNEQFFGPGTRLTVL.

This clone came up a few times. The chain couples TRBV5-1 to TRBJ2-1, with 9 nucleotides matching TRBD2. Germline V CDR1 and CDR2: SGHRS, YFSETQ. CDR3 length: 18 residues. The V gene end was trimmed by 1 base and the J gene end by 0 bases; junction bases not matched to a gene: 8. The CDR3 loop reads CASSLRLAGFPSYNEQFF. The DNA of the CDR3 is TGCGCCAGCAGCTTGAGGCTAGCGGGATTCCCCTCCTACAATGAGCAGTTCTTC. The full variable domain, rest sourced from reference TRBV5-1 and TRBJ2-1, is KAGVTQTPRYLIKTRGQQVTLSCSPISGHRSVSWYQQTPGQGLQFLFEYFSETQRNKGNFPGRFSGRQFSNSRSEMNVSTLELGDSALYLCASSLRLAGFPSYNEQFFGPGTRLTVL.

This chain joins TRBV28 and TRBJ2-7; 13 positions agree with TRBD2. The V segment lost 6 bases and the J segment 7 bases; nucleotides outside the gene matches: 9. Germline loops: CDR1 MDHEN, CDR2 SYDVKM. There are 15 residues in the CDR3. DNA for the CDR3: TGTGCCAGCAGCGTAACTAGCGGGAGGGTCCGGGAGCAGTACTTC. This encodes CASSVTSGRVREQYF.

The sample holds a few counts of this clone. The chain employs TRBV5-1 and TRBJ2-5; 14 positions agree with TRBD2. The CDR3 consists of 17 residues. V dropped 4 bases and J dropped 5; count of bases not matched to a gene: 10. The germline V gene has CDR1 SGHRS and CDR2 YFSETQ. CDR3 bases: TGCGCCAGCAGCCTCGGGACTAGCGGGGGCCCCCAGGAGACCCAGTACTTC. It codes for CASSLGTSGGPQETQYF.

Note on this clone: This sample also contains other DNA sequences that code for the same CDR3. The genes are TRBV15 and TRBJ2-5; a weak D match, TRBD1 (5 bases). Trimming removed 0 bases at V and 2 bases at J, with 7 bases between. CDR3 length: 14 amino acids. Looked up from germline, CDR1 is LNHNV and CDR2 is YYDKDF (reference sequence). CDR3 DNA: TGTGCCACCAGCAGAGATAGGGGTCAAGAGACCCAGTACTTC. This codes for CATSRDRGQETQYF.

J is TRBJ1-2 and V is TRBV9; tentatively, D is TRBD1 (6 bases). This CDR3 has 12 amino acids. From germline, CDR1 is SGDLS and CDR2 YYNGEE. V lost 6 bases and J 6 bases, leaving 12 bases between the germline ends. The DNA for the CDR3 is TGTGCCAGCACCCCCCCAGGGGATGGCTACACCTTC. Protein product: CASTPPGDGYTF.

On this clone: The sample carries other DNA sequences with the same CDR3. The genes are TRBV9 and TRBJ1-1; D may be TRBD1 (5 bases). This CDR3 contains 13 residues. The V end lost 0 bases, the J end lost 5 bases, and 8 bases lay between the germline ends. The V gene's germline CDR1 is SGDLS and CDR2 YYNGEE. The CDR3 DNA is TGTGCCAGCAGCGTAGAGTCAGGGACTGAAGCTTTCTTT. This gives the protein CASSVESGTEAFF. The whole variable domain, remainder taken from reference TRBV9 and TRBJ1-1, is DSGVTQTPKHLITATGQRVTLRCSPRSGDLSVYWYQQSLDQGLQFLIQYYNGEERAKGNILERFSAQQFPDLHSELNLSSLELGDSALYFCASSVESGTEAFFGQGTRLTVV.

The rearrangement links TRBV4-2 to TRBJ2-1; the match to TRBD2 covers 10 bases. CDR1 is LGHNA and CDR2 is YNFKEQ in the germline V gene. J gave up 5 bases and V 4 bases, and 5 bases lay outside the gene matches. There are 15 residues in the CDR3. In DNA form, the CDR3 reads TGTGCCAGCAGCCCGCGGACTAGCGGCGACAATGAGCAGTTCTTC. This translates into CASSPRTSGDNEQFF.

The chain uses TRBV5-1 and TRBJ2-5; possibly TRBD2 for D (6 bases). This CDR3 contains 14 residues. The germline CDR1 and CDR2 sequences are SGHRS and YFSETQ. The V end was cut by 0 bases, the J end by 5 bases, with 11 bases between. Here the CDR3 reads CASSLEAGLETQYF. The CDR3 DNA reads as TGCGCCAGCAGCTTGGAGGCGGGATTGGAGACCCAGTACTTC.

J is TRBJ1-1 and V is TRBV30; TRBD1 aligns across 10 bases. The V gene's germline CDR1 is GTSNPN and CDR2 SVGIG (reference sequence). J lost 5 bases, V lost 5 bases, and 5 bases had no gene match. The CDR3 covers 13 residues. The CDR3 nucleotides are TGTGCCTGGGAACGGGACAGGGGTACTGAAGCTTTCTTT. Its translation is CAWERDRGTEAFF.